The rows below give T cell receptor beta chains drawn from one sample of a study of T cells in localized non-small cell lung cancer. Repertoires were generated with immunoSEQ multiplex PCR, while TCRdb's copy carries only in-frame clones and drops some. The data contain 25,000 to 35,000 clones, around 93% of them singletons. The specimen comprised PBMCs, sampled before any cancer treatment. The receptors derive from a man between 35 and 75 years old with stage II lung adenocarcinoma. Each CDR3 is given with its conserved first and last residue. D genes are given only for firm matches. Some rows mark clone size as missing; the rest say once, few, many or name a class of expanded clone.

clone_size	j_call	v_call	d_call	cdr3_nt	cdr3_aa
-	TRBJ2-7	TRBV5-6	-	TGTGCCAGCAGCTTGGAAGGGGTCACCTACGAGCAGTACTTC	CASSLEGVTYEQYF
-	TRBJ1-2	TRBV19	TRBD1	TGTGCCAGCCGGGACAGGGGGCGAGGGGACTATGGCTACACCTTC	CASRDRGRGDYGYTF
once	TRBJ1-1	TRBV7-9	-	TGTGCCAGCCTTAATCGCCGGGACGAAGCTTTCTTT	CASLNRRDEAFF
-	TRBJ1-5	TRBV28	TRBD1	TGTGCCAGCAGTCTCACACAGGGGAATCGCCAGCCCCAGCATTTT	CASSLTQGNRQPQHF
once	TRBJ1-2	TRBV7-9	-	TGTGCCAGCAGCTTAGCGGCAGGCAGCGGCTACACCTTC	CASSLAAGSGYTF
-	TRBJ2-1	TRBV7-9	TRBD2	TGTGCCAGCAGCTTAGCCAGCGGGAGAAGTAATGAGCAGTTCTTC	CASSLASGRSNEQFF
-	TRBJ2-7	TRBV21-1	-	TGTGCCAGCAGCAAAGTGGATGTCGAGCGGGAGTCCGCCTTGGACGAGCAGTACTTC	CASSKVDVERESALDEQYF
-	TRBJ1-1	TRBV28	TRBD1	TGTGCCAGCAGTTTGGGAGACAGGGGGGAGAACACTGAAGCTTTCTTT	CASSLGDRGENTEAFF
-	TRBJ2-3	TRBV18	TRBD2	TGTGCCAGCTCTCAATTACAGGGCACCGGACTAGCGGGATCCTCTAGCACAGATACGCAGTATTTT	CASSQLQGTGLAGSSSTDTQYF
-	TRBJ2-1	TRBV11-2	TRBD2	TGTGCCAGCAGCTTAGATCTAGGGACTAGCGGGAGGGGCCCTGAGCAGTTCTTC	CASSLDLGTSGRGPEQFF
-	TRBJ2-3	TRBV7-9	-	TGTGCCAGCAGCGAGGTTGAAGATACGCAGTATTTT	CASSEVEDTQYF
-	TRBJ2-1	TRBV7-2	-	TGTGCCAGCAGCTTAGGGGACAACCGCTCCTACAATGAGCAGTTCTTC	CASSLGDNRSYNEQFF
-	TRBJ2-2	TRBV5-1	TRBD1	TGCGCCAGCAGCCTTGGGACAGGGATGGGGGAGCTGTTTTTT	CASSLGTGMGELFF
once	TRBJ2-7	TRBV19	TRBD2	TGTGCCAGTAGTATAAGGGCAGCGGGAGGCCTGGGGACCTACGAGCAGTACTTC	CASSIRAAGGLGTYEQYF
once	TRBJ2-7	TRBV7-8	-	TGTGCCAGCAGCAGGAGCGGTAGCTCCTACGAGCAGTACTTC	CASSRSGSSYEQYF
-	TRBJ2-7	TRBV30	TRBD1	TGTGCCTGGAGATGGAAGGGGGCTTCCTACGAGCAGTACTTC	CAWRWKGASYEQYF
few	TRBJ2-1	TRBV11-2	TRBD2	TGTGCCAGCAGCCGGCCCGGGCTAGCGGGAGTTACCGGAGAGCAGTTCTTC	CASSRPGLAGVTGEQFF
-	TRBJ1-2	TRBV7-6	-	TGTGCCAGCAGCCCCTCCCAGAACTATGGCTACACCTTC	CASSPSQNYGYTF
-	TRBJ1-1	TRBV30	-	TGTGCCTGGAGTGTACGAGATAGCATGAACACTGAAGCTTTCTTT	CAWSVRDSMNTEAFF
-	TRBJ2-1	TRBV2	TRBD1	TGTGCCAGCCGGGACAGGGGTGATGAGCAGTTCTTC	CASRDRGDEQFF
-	TRBJ2-2	TRBV6-1	TRBD2	TGTGCCAGTACTAGCGGGAGTAGTTCCGGGGAGCTGTTTTTT	CASTSGSSSGELFF
-	TRBJ2-3	TRBV9	TRBD2	TGTGCCAGCAGCCCGCGGACTAGCGGGAGTGATACGCAGTATTTT	CASSPRTSGSDTQYF
-	TRBJ2-3	TRBV6-5	TRBD2	TGTGCCACACGGAGGGAGGGCTTAACAGATACGCAGTATTTT	CATRREGLTDTQYF
-	TRBJ2-7	TRBV5-6	-	TGTGCCAGCAGCTTGGGAGTCTACGAGCAGTACTTC	CASSLGVYEQYF
-	TRBJ1-1	TRBV28	-	TGTGCCAGCACCCGATTGGACGGGGGGAGCTCTGAAGCTTTCTTT	CASTRLDGGSSEAFF
few	TRBJ1-4	TRBV19	TRBD1	TGTGCCAGTAGTATATCGGCCAGGGGGAGTGAAAAACTGTTTTTT	CASSISARGSEKLFF
-	TRBJ1-2	TRBV11-1	-	TGTGCCAGCAGCCGCCGGACTGAGGGGGAAGGCTACACCTTC	CASSRRTEGEGYTF
-	TRBJ1-2	TRBV11-2	TRBD1	TGTGCCAGCAGCTTAGGGAACACAGGGGGCCCTTATGGCTACACCTTC	CASSLGNTGGPYGYTF
-	TRBJ2-3	TRBV9	-	TGTGCCAGCAGCGTAGGTGGGAGAGCTTCCGATACGCAGTATTTT	CASSVGGRASDTQYF
few	TRBJ2-2	TRBV5-1	TRBD1	TGCGCCAGCAGCCAGGGACAGCCCGGGGAGCTGTTTTTT	CASSQGQPGELFF
-	TRBJ2-6	TRBV5-6	-	TGTGCCAGCAGCTTACGGGTCTCTGGGGCCAACGTCCTGACTTTC	CASSLRVSGANVLTF
-	TRBJ2-1	TRBV5-5	TRBD2	TGTGCCAGCAGCTTGGACCCCGGGACTAGCGGGAATAAGCAGTTCTTC	CASSLDPGTSGNKQFF
-	TRBJ2-7	TRBV11-2	TRBD2	TGTGCCAGCAGCATCGATCTAGCGGGCCACACCTACGAGCAGTACTTC	CASSIDLAGHTYEQYF
medium-sized	TRBJ1-2	TRBV2	-	TGTGCCAGCAGTGAAGCAGAGGGGCCAGCGGGCAACTATGGCTACACCTTC	CASSEAEGPAGNYGYTF
-	TRBJ1-4	TRBV11-2	TRBD1	TGTGCCAGCAGCTTCCTGACAGGGGAAAAACTGTTTTTT	CASSFLTGEKLFF
-	TRBJ2-7	TRBV14	-	TGTGCCAGCAGTCGACATGGGAGTTCCTACGAGCAGTACTTC	CASSRHGSSYEQYF
-	TRBJ2-1	TRBV20-1	-	TGCAGTGCTAGCCACAATGAGCAGTTCTTC	CSASHNEQFF
once	TRBJ2-5	TRBV6-6	-	TGTGCCAGCAGAGTTAGAGAGACCCAGTACTTC	CASRVRETQYF
once	TRBJ2-1	TRBV5-5	TRBD1	TGTGCCACACGGACAGGGTCCTACAATGAGCAGTTCTTC	CATRTGSYNEQFF
-	TRBJ2-1	TRBV14	-	TGTGCCAGCAGCCAAGATCTTGGTTGGGGCTCCTACAATGAGCAGTTCTTC	CASSQDLGWGSYNEQFF
-	TRBJ2-3	TRBV2	TRBD2	TGTGCCAGCAGCCCCAAGGGAGCAGCGGGAAATACGCAGTATTTT	CASSPKGAAGNTQYF
once	TRBJ2-1	TRBV6-1	TRBD2	TGTGCCAGCAGTGAGGGGCTAGCGGAACACAATGAGCAGTTCTTC	CASSEGLAEHNEQFF
-	TRBJ1-5	TRBV9	TRBD1	TGTGCCAGCAGACTTCAGGGGGATCAGCCCCAGCATTTT	CASRLQGDQPQHF
-	TRBJ1-1	TRBV19	TRBD1	TGTGCCAGTATCTGGGGTCAGAGGGGGCGGCGGACTGAAGCTTTCTTT	CASIWGQRGRRTEAFF
-	TRBJ2-3	TRBV6-1	-	TGTGCCAGCAGCGCCACTAGCACAGATACGCAGTATTTT	CASSATSTDTQYF
-	TRBJ2-7	TRBV7-4	TRBD1	TGTGCCAGCAGCTCCCAGGGGGCCCACGAGCAGTACTTC	CASSSQGAHEQYF
-	TRBJ2-3	TRBV7-8	TRBD1	TGTGCCAGCAGCCGGACAGGGGGCACAGATACGCAGTATTTT	CASSRTGGTDTQYF
-	TRBJ2-1	TRBV5-1	TRBD1	TGCGCCAGCAGCTTGGCACAGGGGGCTGCCTACAATGAGCAGTTCTTC	CASSLAQGAAYNEQFF
-	TRBJ2-1	TRBV2	TRBD1	TGTGCCAGCAGTGATTCCGGGACAGGGGGCATGGGGTTCTTC	CASSDSGTGGMGFF
-	TRBJ1-1	TRBV2	-	TGTGCCAGCAAGCCCGGGGGAAGAGACACTGAAGCTTTCTTT	CASKPGGRDTEAFF
-	TRBJ2-1	TRBV19	TRBD2	TGTGCCAGTCGAAGACTAGCGGGAGGCAATGAGCAGTTCTTC	CASRRLAGGNEQFF
once	TRBJ2-3	TRBV6-6	-	TGTGCCAGCAGTTACGGGCAGAACACAGATACGCAGTATTTT	CASSYGQNTDTQYF